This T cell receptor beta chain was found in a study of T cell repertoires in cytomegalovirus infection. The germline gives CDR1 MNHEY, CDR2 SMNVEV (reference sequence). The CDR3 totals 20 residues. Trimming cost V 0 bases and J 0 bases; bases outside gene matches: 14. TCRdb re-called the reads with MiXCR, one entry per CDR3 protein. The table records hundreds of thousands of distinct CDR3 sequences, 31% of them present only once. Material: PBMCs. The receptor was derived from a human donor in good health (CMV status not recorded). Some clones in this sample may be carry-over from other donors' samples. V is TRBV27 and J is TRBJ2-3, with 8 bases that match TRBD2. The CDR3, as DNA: TGTGCCAGCAGTTTATCCAGCCAGGGACTAGACACGACAAGCACAGATACGCAGTATTTT. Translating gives CASSLSSQGLDTTSTDTQYF.